This TCR beta chain was identified in a study of cytomegalovirus exposure and HLA in healthy donors. 13 Jbeta primers and 60 Vbeta primers were used for the PCR. Assay used: immunoSEQ multiplex PCR; TCRdb lists only in-frame clones, some missing. The sample yields roughly 150,000 clones, around 75% seen once. The V gene's germline CDR1 is MNHEY and CDR2 SVGAGI. With 0 bases removed from V and 2 bases from J, the gap between germline ends came to 10 bases. The CDR3 spans 15 residues. Source material: PBMCs. The chain uses TRBV6-5 and TRBJ1-1; D is unclear. This TCR was recovered from a male donor in good health and CMV-seronegative. CDR3 sequence (DNA): TGTGCCAGCAGTTACTCGCAGGTCCTTAACACTGAAGCTTTCTTT. Residues: CASSYSQVLNTEAFF.